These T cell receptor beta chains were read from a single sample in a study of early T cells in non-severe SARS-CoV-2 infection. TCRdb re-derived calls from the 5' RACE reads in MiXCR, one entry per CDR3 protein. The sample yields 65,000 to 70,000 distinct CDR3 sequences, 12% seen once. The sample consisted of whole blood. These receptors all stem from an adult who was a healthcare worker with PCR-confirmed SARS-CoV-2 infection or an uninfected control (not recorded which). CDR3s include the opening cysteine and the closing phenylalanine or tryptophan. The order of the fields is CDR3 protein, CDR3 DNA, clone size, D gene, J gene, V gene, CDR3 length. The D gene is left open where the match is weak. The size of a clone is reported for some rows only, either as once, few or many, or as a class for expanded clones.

cdr3_aa: CASSLDGMSGANVLTF
cdr3_nt: TGCGCCAGCAGCTTGGACGGGATGTCTGGGGCCAACGTCCTGACTTTC
clone_size: -
d_call: -
j_call: TRBJ2-6
v_call: TRBV5-1
cdr3_length: 16

cdr3_aa: CASRTWGGRESYNEQFF
cdr3_nt: TGTGCCAGCAGAACGTGGGGAGGCAGAGAGTCCTACAATGAGCAGTTCTTC
clone_size: many
d_call: -
j_call: TRBJ2-1
v_call: TRBV12-3/TRBV12-4
cdr3_length: 17

cdr3_aa: CAISPGQSYEQYF
cdr3_nt: TGTGCCATCAGTCCGGGACAGTCCTACGAGCAGTACTTC
clone_size: many
d_call: TRBD1
j_call: TRBJ2-7
v_call: TRBV10-3
cdr3_length: 13

cdr3_aa: CASSFSGLVTSSYNEQFF
cdr3_nt: TGTGCCAGCAGCTTTTCGGGACTGGTGACAAGCTCCTACAATGAGCAGTTCTTC
clone_size: many
d_call: -
j_call: TRBJ2-1
v_call: TRBV11-2
cdr3_length: 18

cdr3_aa: CASSPSGTGELFF
cdr3_nt: TGTGCCAGCTCGCCTAGCGGGACCGGGGAGCTGTTTTTT
clone_size: many
d_call: TRBD2
j_call: TRBJ2-2
v_call: TRBV18
cdr3_length: 13

cdr3_aa: CASRGQGSEETQYF
cdr3_nt: TGTGCCAGCAGGGGACAGGGGTCCGAAGAGACCCAGTACTTC
clone_size: -
d_call: TRBD1
j_call: TRBJ2-5
v_call: TRBV6-5
cdr3_length: 14

cdr3_aa: CASSSDRGGQPQHF
cdr3_nt: TGTGCCAGCAGCTCCGACAGGGGCGGCCAGCCCCAGCATTTT
clone_size: few
d_call: TRBD1
j_call: TRBJ1-5
v_call: TRBV7-2
cdr3_length: 14

cdr3_aa: CASSLGGPGQTVSGYTF
cdr3_nt: TGTGCCAGCAGCTTAGGCGGGCCGGGACAGACTGTTTCTGGCTACACCTTC
clone_size: few
d_call: TRBD1
j_call: TRBJ1-2
v_call: TRBV7-3
cdr3_length: 17

cdr3_aa: CSVVGLKYEQYF
cdr3_nt: TGCAGCGTTGTAGGCTTGAAGTACGAGCAGTACTTC
clone_size: many
d_call: -
j_call: TRBJ2-7
v_call: TRBV29-1
cdr3_length: 12

cdr3_aa: CASSPPPSGVLREQFF
cdr3_nt: TGTGCCAGCAGCCCCCCCCCTAGCGGGGTTTTAAGGGAGCAGTTCTTC
clone_size: -
d_call: TRBD2
j_call: TRBJ2-1
v_call: TRBV7-8
cdr3_length: 16

cdr3_aa: CSATGGRTYEQYF
cdr3_nt: TGCAGTGCGACGGGGGGGAGGACCTACGAGCAGTACTTC
clone_size: many
d_call: TRBD2
j_call: TRBJ2-7
v_call: TRBV20-1
cdr3_length: 13

cdr3_aa: CASSVGGADTQYF
cdr3_nt: TGTGCCAGCAGCGTAGGGGGGGCCGATACGCAGTATTTT
clone_size: -
d_call: -
j_call: TRBJ2-3
v_call: TRBV9
cdr3_length: 13

cdr3_aa: CASRSPDQMVEAFF
cdr3_nt: TGTGCCAGTAGGTCCCCGGACCAGATGGTCGAAGCTTTCTTT
clone_size: few
d_call: -
j_call: TRBJ1-1
v_call: TRBV25-1
cdr3_length: 14

cdr3_aa: CASSDRDEQYF
cdr3_nt: TGTGCCAGCAGCGACAGGGACGAGCAGTACTTC
clone_size: -
d_call: TRBD1
j_call: TRBJ2-7
v_call: TRBV6-2/TRBV6-3
cdr3_length: 11

cdr3_aa: CASSLSVNTGELFF
cdr3_nt: TGTGCCAGCAGTCTTTCCGTGAACACCGGGGAGCTGTTTTTT
clone_size: -
d_call: -
j_call: TRBJ2-2
v_call: TRBV28
cdr3_length: 14

cdr3_aa: CSARDLGGNTGELFF
cdr3_nt: TGCAGTGCTAGAGATCTAGGAGGGAACACCGGGGAGCTGTTTTTT
clone_size: -
d_call: -
j_call: TRBJ2-2
v_call: TRBV20-1
cdr3_length: 15

cdr3_aa: CASSRPTNEKLFF
cdr3_nt: TGTGCCAGCAGCAGGCCAACTAATGAAAAACTGTTTTTT
clone_size: -
d_call: -
j_call: TRBJ1-4
v_call: TRBV9
cdr3_length: 13

cdr3_aa: CSATPGQGAYNEQFF
cdr3_nt: TGCAGTGCTACTCCGGGACAGGGAGCCTACAATGAGCAGTTCTTC
clone_size: -
d_call: TRBD1
j_call: TRBJ2-1
v_call: TRBV20-1
cdr3_length: 15

cdr3_aa: CASSPRRGEQYF
cdr3_nt: TGTGCCAGCAGCCCTAGAAGAGGTGAGCAGTACTTC
clone_size: many
d_call: -
j_call: TRBJ2-7
v_call: TRBV7-2
cdr3_length: 12

cdr3_aa: CASSLGGGRNQPQHF
cdr3_nt: TGTGCCAGCAGTTTAGGAGGCGGAAGAAATCAGCCCCAGCATTTT
clone_size: few
d_call: -
j_call: TRBJ1-5
v_call: TRBV12-3/TRBV12-4
cdr3_length: 15

cdr3_aa: CACGTGASSAPDMQYF
cdr3_nt: TGTGCCTGCGGGACAGGGGCATCCTCGGCCCCAGATATGCAGTATTTT
clone_size: -
d_call: TRBD1
j_call: TRBJ2-3
v_call: TRBV30
cdr3_length: 16

cdr3_aa: CASSPGVVQYF
cdr3_nt: TGTGCCAGCAGCCCGGGGGTTGTGCAGTACTTC
clone_size: -
d_call: -
j_call: TRBJ2-7
v_call: TRBV7-2
cdr3_length: 11

cdr3_aa: CASSYPDRVNAKQYF
cdr3_nt: TGTGCCAGCAGTTACCCGGACCGGGTTAACGCCAAGCAGTACTTC
clone_size: once
d_call: -
j_call: TRBJ2-7
v_call: TRBV6-6
cdr3_length: 15

cdr3_aa: CASRPGQGDEKLFF
cdr3_nt: TGTGCCAGCAGGCCGGGACAGGGGGATGAAAAACTGTTTTTT
clone_size: many
d_call: TRBD1
j_call: TRBJ1-4
v_call: TRBV7-9
cdr3_length: 14

cdr3_aa: CSAREETIEAFF
cdr3_nt: TGCAGTGCTAGAGAGGAGACGATTGAAGCTTTCTTT
clone_size: -
d_call: -
j_call: TRBJ1-1
v_call: TRBV20-1
cdr3_length: 12

cdr3_aa: CASSLRTGNGYTEAFF
cdr3_nt: TGTGCCAGCAGTTTAAGGACAGGGAACGGGTACACTGAAGCTTTCTTT
clone_size: few
d_call: TRBD1
j_call: TRBJ1-1
v_call: TRBV27
cdr3_length: 16

cdr3_aa: CASTHTRGRGLEEQFF
cdr3_nt: TGCGCCAGCACCCACACCAGGGGGCGGGGGCTGGAAGAGCAGTTCTTC
clone_size: many
d_call: -
j_call: TRBJ2-1
v_call: TRBV5-1
cdr3_length: 16

cdr3_aa: CASPPTRIRLNEKLFF
cdr3_nt: TGTGCCAGCCCACCGACACGCATTCGACTCAATGAAAAACTGTTTTTT
clone_size: -
d_call: -
j_call: TRBJ1-4
v_call: TRBV2
cdr3_length: 16

cdr3_aa: CASSLRLAGLSGANVLTF
cdr3_nt: TGTGCCAGCAGCCTCCGGCTAGCGGGCCTTTCTGGGGCCAACGTCCTGACTTTC
clone_size: few
d_call: TRBD2
j_call: TRBJ2-6
v_call: TRBV14
cdr3_length: 18

cdr3_aa: CASSLRQRVYF
cdr3_nt: TGTGCCAGCAGCCTCCGACAGAGAGTTTACTTC
clone_size: many
d_call: -
j_call: TRBJ2-5
v_call: TRBV7-8
cdr3_length: 11

cdr3_aa: CARRPSEQYF
cdr3_nt: TGTGCCAGGAGGCCCTCCGAGCAGTACTTC
clone_size: -
d_call: -
j_call: TRBJ2-7
v_call: TRBV2
cdr3_length: 10

cdr3_aa: CASSLLGLSGQETQYF
cdr3_nt: TGCGCCAGCAGCTTGCTCGGTCTAAGTGGGCAAGAGACCCAGTACTTC
clone_size: -
d_call: -
j_call: TRBJ2-5
v_call: TRBV5-1
cdr3_length: 16

cdr3_aa: CATDRTGGVNGYTF
cdr3_nt: TGTGCCACCGACCGGACAGGGGGCGTAAATGGCTACACCTTC
clone_size: many
d_call: TRBD1
j_call: TRBJ1-2
v_call: TRBV5-6
cdr3_length: 14

cdr3_aa: CASSFGTTGANVLTF
cdr3_nt: TGTGCCAGCAGTTTCGGGACGACTGGGGCCAACGTCCTGACTTTC
clone_size: few
d_call: -
j_call: TRBJ2-6
v_call: TRBV12-3/TRBV12-4
cdr3_length: 15

cdr3_aa: CASSKGRASGDFYEQYF
cdr3_nt: TGTGCCAGCAGCAAAGGCCGGGCGTCAGGGGATTTCTACGAGCAGTACTTC
clone_size: few
d_call: -
j_call: TRBJ2-7
v_call: TRBV11-2
cdr3_length: 17

cdr3_aa: CASSQRGGPQPQHF
cdr3_nt: TGTGCCAGCAGCCAGAGGGGGGGTCCTCAGCCCCAGCATTTT
clone_size: many
d_call: -
j_call: TRBJ1-5
v_call: TRBV7-9
cdr3_length: 14

cdr3_aa: CASSFSGAGTDTQYF
cdr3_nt: TGTGCCAGCAGTTTCTCGGGGGCGGGCACAGATACGCAGTATTTT
clone_size: few
d_call: -
j_call: TRBJ2-3
v_call: TRBV12-3/TRBV12-4
cdr3_length: 15

cdr3_aa: CASSASGTDSYEQYF
cdr3_nt: TGTGCCAGCAGCGCGTCCGGGACAGATTCCTACGAGCAGTACTTC
clone_size: -
d_call: TRBD1
j_call: TRBJ2-7
v_call: TRBV5-6
cdr3_length: 15

cdr3_aa: CSAATGAANTGELFF
cdr3_nt: TGCAGTGCCGCGACAGGGGCAGCGAACACCGGGGAGCTGTTTTTT
clone_size: few
d_call: TRBD1
j_call: TRBJ2-2
v_call: TRBV20-1
cdr3_length: 15

cdr3_aa: CASGSTGRGLTEAFF
cdr3_nt: TGCGCCAGCGGATCGACAGGGAGGGGATTAACTGAAGCTTTCTTT
clone_size: few
d_call: TRBD1
j_call: TRBJ1-1
v_call: TRBV5-1
cdr3_length: 15

cdr3_aa: CATSSPGTSGLDTQYF
cdr3_nt: TGTGCCACCAGCAGCCCGGGGACTAGCGGGCTAGATACGCAGTATTTT
clone_size: many
d_call: TRBD2
j_call: TRBJ2-3
v_call: TRBV15
cdr3_length: 16